The 4 T cell receptor beta chains below come from one sample, sequenced in a study of cytomegalovirus exposure and HLA in healthy donors. The PCR used 60 Vbeta and 13 Jbeta primers. Only in-frame clones appear in the TCRdb table, and some are missing; sequencing was by immunoSEQ multiplex PCR. The profile shows 80,000 to 100,000 clones, around three fifths of them singletons. The specimen was PBMCs. These receptors came from a middle-aged woman in good health and CMV-seropositive.

This clone has a handful of counts. CDR3 sequence: CASSFSGTGEEKLFF. CDR3 DNA sequence: TGTGCCAGCAGTTTTTCGGGGACAGGGGAGGAAAAACTGTTTTTT. This sequence joins TRBV5-4 and TRBJ1-4, with 10 bases lining up with TRBD1. This CDR3 is 15 amino acids long. V gave up 5 bases and J gave up 8 bases; unmatched junction bases: 9. Germline V lookup: CDR1 SGHNT, CDR2 YYREEE (reference sequence). The whole variable domain, remainder taken from reference TRBV5-4 and TRBJ1-4, is ETGVTQSPTHLIKTRGQQVTLRCSSQSGHNTVSWYQQALGQGPQFIFQYYREEENGRGNFPPRFSGLQFPNYSSELNVNALELDDSALYLCASSFSGTGEEKLFFGSGTQLSVL.

The chain employs TRBV6-5 and TRBJ1-2; a possible D gene is TRBD1 (5 bases). The germline V gene has CDR1 MNHEY and CDR2 SVGAGI. This CDR3 has 16 residues. V was shortened by 2 bases and J by 6 bases, with 19 bases between the two germline ends. The DNA of the CDR3 is TGTGCCAGCAGTTACGGGTCAGGGATAACTCTAGATGGCTACACCTTC. It specifies CASSYGSGITLDGYTF.

The chain combines TRBV5-1 with TRBJ2-7; 10 nucleotides align to TRBD1. The germline CDR1 and CDR2 sequences are SGHRS and YFSETQ. The V gene end was trimmed by 4 bases and the J gene end by 3 bases; junction bases not matched to a gene: 4. The CDR3 totals 14 residues. CDR3 in DNA: TGCGCCAGCAGCCCAGGACAGGGGGGCTACGAGCAGTACTTC. Protein product: CASSPGQGGYEQYF.

This clone has a handful of counts. The rearrangement uses TRBV19 and TRBJ1-5; D is undetermined. The length of the CDR3 is 15 residues. The germline gives CDR1 LNHDA, CDR2 SQIVND (reference sequence). V lost 3 bases and J 3 bases, leaving 12 bases between the germline ends. The CDR3 DNA reads as TGTGCCAGTAGTATGGTGGGCAGCCTCAATCAGCCCCAGCATTTT. Its protein is CASSMVGSLNQPQHF.